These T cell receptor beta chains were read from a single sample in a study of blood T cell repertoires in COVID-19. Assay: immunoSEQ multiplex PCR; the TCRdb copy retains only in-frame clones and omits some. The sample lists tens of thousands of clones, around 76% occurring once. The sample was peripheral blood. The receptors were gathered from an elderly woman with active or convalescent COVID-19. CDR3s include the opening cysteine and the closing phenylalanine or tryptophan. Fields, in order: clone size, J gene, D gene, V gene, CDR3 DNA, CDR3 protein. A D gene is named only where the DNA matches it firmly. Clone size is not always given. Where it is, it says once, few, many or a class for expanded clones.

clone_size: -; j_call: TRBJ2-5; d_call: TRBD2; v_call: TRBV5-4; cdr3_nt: TGTGCCAGCACTCCTGAGCTAGCGGGGAAGACCCAGTACTTC; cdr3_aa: CASTPELAGKTQYF
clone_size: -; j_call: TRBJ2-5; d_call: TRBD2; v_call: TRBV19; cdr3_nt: TGTGCCAGTAGGAGTAGCGGGGGGTCGGAGACCCAGTACTTC; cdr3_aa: CASRSSGGSETQYF
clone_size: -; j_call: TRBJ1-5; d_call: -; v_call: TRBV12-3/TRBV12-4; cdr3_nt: TGTGCCAGCAGTTTCAGGGTTGGGCCCCAGCATTTT; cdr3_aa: CASSFRVGPQHF
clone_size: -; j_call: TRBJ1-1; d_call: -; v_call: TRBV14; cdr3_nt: TGTGCCAGCAGCCAAGATCGTCCCCTTCGGGGTACTGAAGCTTTCTTT; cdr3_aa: CASSQDRPLRGTEAFF
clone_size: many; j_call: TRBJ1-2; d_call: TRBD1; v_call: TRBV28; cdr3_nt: TGTGCCAGCAGTACGGCGCAGGGGGGATTTAACTATGGCTACACCTTC; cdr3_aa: CASSTAQGGFNYGYTF
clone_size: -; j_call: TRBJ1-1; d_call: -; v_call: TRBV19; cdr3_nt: TGTGCCAGTAATACTGGGCTTGAAGCTTTCTTT; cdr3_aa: CASNTGLEAFF
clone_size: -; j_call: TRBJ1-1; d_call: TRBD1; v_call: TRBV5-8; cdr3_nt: TGTGCCAGCAGCTTGGACAGGGGGCGGACTGAAGCTTTCTTT; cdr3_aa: CASSLDRGRTEAFF
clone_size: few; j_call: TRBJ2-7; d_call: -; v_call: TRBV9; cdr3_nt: TGTGCCAGCAGCGTAGCCCCGAGGGCCTACGAGCAGTACTTC; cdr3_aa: CASSVAPRAYEQYF
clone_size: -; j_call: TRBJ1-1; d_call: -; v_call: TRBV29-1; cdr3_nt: TGCAGCGTTGATGAGAGGAGGACTGAAGCTTTCTTT; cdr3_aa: CSVDERRTEAFF
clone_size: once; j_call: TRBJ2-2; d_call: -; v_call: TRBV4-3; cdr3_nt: TGCGCCAGCAGCCAAGATTCCCCCAGGGCCTACACCGGGGAGCTGTTTTTT; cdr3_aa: CASSQDSPRAYTGELFF
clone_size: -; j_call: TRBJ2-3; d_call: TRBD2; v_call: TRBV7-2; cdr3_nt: TGTGCCAGCAGCTTCAGCGGGACTAGCACAGATACGCAGTATTTT; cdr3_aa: CASSFSGTSTDTQYF
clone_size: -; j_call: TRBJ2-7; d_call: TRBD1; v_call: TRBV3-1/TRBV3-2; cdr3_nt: TGTGCCAGCAGCCAAGAAGTGGGGGACAGTTACGAGCAGTACTTC; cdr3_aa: CASSQEVGDSYEQYF
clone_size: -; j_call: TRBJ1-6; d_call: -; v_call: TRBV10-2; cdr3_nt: TGCGCCAGCAGTGAATCAGGGGCGGATTCACCCCTCCACTTT; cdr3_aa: CASSESGADSPLHF
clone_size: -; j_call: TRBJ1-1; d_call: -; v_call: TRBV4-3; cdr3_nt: TGCGCCAGCAGCCAAGTAGGCAGGCTGAACACTGAAGCTTTCTTT; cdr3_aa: CASSQVGRLNTEAFF
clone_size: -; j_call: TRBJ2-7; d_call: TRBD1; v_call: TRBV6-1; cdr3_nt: TGTGCCAGCAGTGAAGCATCTTGGGACAGCTCCTACGAGCAGTACTTC; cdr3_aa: CASSEASWDSSYEQYF
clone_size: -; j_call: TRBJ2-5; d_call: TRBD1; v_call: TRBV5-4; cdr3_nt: TGTGCCAGCAGCTCACCGAAAACAGGGGGCGGAGAGACCCAGTACTTC; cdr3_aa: CASSSPKTGGGETQYF
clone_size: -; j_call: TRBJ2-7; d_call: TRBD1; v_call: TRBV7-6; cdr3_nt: TGTGCCAGCAGCTTACTGGCAGGGGGCTACGAGCAGTACTTC; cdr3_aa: CASSLLAGGYEQYF
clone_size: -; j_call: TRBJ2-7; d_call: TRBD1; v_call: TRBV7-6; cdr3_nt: TGTGCCAGCAGCGATATAACCCGGAACAGGGGGTACGAGCAGTACTTC; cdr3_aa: CASSDITRNRGYEQYF
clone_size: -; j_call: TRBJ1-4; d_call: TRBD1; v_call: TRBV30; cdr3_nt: TGTGCCTGGAGGCCCCACAGGGGGTATGGGGAAAAACTGTTTTTT; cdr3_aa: CAWRPHRGYGEKLFF
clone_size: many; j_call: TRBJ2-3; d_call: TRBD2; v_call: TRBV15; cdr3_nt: TGTGCCACCAGCAGGGCGGGGGCAGATACGCAGTATTTT; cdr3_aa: CATSRAGADTQYF
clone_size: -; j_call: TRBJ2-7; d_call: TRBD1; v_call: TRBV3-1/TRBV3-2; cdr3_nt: TGTGCCAGCAGCCAAGATAGGGGGCGGGTAGGGGAGCAGTACTTC; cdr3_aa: CASSQDRGRVGEQYF
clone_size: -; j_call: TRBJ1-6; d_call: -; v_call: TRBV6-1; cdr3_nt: TGTGCCAGCAGTGAAGAACCGGGACATGCAAATTCACCCCTCCACTTT; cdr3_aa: CASSEEPGHANSPLHF